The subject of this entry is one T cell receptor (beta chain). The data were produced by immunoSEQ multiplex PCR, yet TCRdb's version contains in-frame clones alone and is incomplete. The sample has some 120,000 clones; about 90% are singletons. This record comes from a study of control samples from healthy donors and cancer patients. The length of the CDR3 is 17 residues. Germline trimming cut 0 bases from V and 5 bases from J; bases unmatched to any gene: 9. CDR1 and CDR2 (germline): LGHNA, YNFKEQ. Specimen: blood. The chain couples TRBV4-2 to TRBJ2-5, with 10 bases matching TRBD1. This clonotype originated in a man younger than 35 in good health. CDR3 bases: TGTGCCAGCAGCCAAGATCTAGGGACAGGGGAGTTTGAGACCCAGTACTTC. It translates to CASSQDLGTGEFETQYF.